These 14 T cell receptor beta chains were all obtained from the same sample, sequenced in a study of memory CD4+ T cells and cytomegalovirus serostatus. Single viable CD3+CD4+CD8-CD45RO+ cells were sorted as the memory CD4+ T cells. Using immunoSEQ multiplex PCR, the repertoire was profiled, and TCRdb retains in-frame clones only, with some absent. Among around 44,000 clones listed, 78% were seen once. Sequencing was performed on memory CD4+ T cells from blood. Receptors were obtained from an adult in good health and CMV-seronegative.

The chain combines TRBV6-6 with TRBJ1-3; D gene ambiguous. The CDR3 length is 15 residues. The germline gives CDR1 MNHNY, CDR2 SVGAGI (reference sequence). Trimming stripped 6 bases from V and 0 bases from J, with 12 bases between. CDR3 sequence (DNA): TGTGCCAGCAGCGAAATTAAATTCTCTGGAAACACCATATATTTT. This encodes CASSEIKFSGNTIYF.

In its sample, this clone was seen once. V and J are TRBV10-3 and TRBJ1-6, with a possible D match to TRBD1 (6 bases). V dropped 10 bases and J dropped 5 bases, with 18 bases sitting between them. The V gene's germline CDR1 is ENHRY and CDR2 SYGVKD. The CDR3 is made up of 15 amino acids. Here the CDR3 DNA reads TGTGCCACCCATCCGGGGGCGAAGGATAATTCACCCCTCCACTTT. Residues: CATHPGAKDNSPLHF.

The V gene is TRBV6-4, the J gene TRBJ2-2; D is undetermined. V was cut by 4 bases and J by 3 bases, with 9 bases left in between. The CDR3 extends over 14 amino acids. CDR1 and CDR2 from the germline V gene are MRHNA and SNTAGT. CDR3 coding DNA: TGTGCCAGCAGTGTCATAGCCCACACCGGGGAGCTGTTTTTT. Protein: CASSVIAHTGELFF.

The gene calls are TRBV27 and TRBJ1-6, with 7 positions matching TRBD1. Losses at the gene ends were 5 bases for V and 0 bases for J; bases not matched to a gene: 4. The CDR3 length is 16 residues. Germline CDR1 is MNHEY and CDR2 is SMNVEV (reference sequence). The CDR3, as DNA: TGTGCCAGCAGTAGACGGGACAGCTCCTATAATTCACCCCTCCACTTT. Residues: CASSRRDSSYNSPLHF.

This CDR3 is CSVTGSTDTQYF. The CDR3 DNA sequence: TGCAGCGTTACAGGTAGCACAGATACGCAGTATTTT. The rearrangement uses TRBV29-1 and TRBJ2-3, with a weak D call TRBD1 (5 bases). This CDR3 region has 12 residues. With 5 bases removed from V and 0 bases from J, the gap between germline ends came to 6 bases. Germline assignment: CDR1 SQVTM and CDR2 ANQGSEA.

This clone occurred once. This rearrangement joins TRBV10-3 to TRBJ2-7; 7 bases are a match to TRBD1. The CDR3 consists of 14 residues. Germline-derived CDR1 and CDR2 are ENHRY and SYGVKD. V lost 10 bases, J lost 3 bases, and 12 bases stayed unmatched. CDR3 loop: CATKGQLNIYEQYF. CDR3 DNA: TGTGCCACTAAGGGACAGCTTAATATCTACGAGCAGTACTTC.

This rearrangement joins TRBV19 to TRBJ1-1, with 9 bases that match TRBD1. The CDR3 is 14 amino acids. J was trimmed by 5 bases and V by 6 bases; bases with no gene match: 7. CDR1 is LNHDA, CDR2 SQIVND, per germline (reference sequence). The CDR3, as DNA: TGTGCCAGTAGCCCAAAACAGGGGGCGACTGAAGCTTTCTTT. This codes for CASSPKQGATEAFF.

This chain links TRBV7-9 with TRBJ1-2, with D perhaps matching TRBD1 (5 bases). From germline, CDR1 is SEHNR and CDR2 FQNEAQ (reference sequence). This CDR3 contains 15 residues. The germline V and J ends were trimmed by 1 base and 4 bases, with 13 bases remaining between them. The CDR3 loop is CASSLEGRSIYGYTF. The DNA of the CDR3 is TGTGCCAGCAGCTTAGAGGGACGGTCGATCTATGGCTACACCTTC. The full variable domain, completed using reference TRBV7-9 and TRBJ1-2, is DTGVSQNPRHKITKRGQNVTFRCDPISEHNRLYWYRQTLGQGPEFLTYFQNEAQLEKSRLLSDRFSAERPKGSFSTLEIQRTEQGDSAMYLCASSLEGRSIYGYTFGSGTRLTVV.

This clone is medium-sized by share. The CDR3 protein is CASSLAGGGNQPQHF. In DNA, the CDR3 is TGTGCCAGCAGTTTAGCGGGGGGAGGCAATCAGCCCCAGCATTTT. This rearrangement joins TRBV28 to TRBJ1-5; the D gene is possibly TRBD1 (5 bases). With 2 bases removed from V and 2 bases from J, the gap between germline ends came to 10 bases. The CDR3 is 15 residues long. Germline-derived CDR1 and CDR2 are MDHEN and SYDVKM.

This clone was counted between two and nine times. The chain employs TRBV9 and TRBJ1-1; no definite D call. Germline V gives CDR1 SGDLS, CDR2 YYNGEE. The CDR3 runs 14 residues. V was cut by 2 bases and J by 4 bases, with 12 bases left in between. The CDR3 DNA reads as TGTGCCAGCAGCGTGACCCCCCTGAGCACTGAAGCTTTCTTT. Protein sequence: CASSVTPLSTEAFF. The variable domain in full, with the rest retrieved from reference TRBV9 and TRBJ1-1, is DSGVTQTPKHLITATGQRVTLRCSPRSGDLSVYWYQQSLDQGLQFLIQYYNGEERAKGNILERFSAQQFPDLHSELNLSSLELGDSALYFCASSVTPLSTEAFFGQGTRLTVV.

Regarding this clone: A read error may produce the germline difference seen at one junction end. The chain employs TRBV6-1 and TRBJ1-5; tentative D call: TRBD1 (6 bases). CDR3 length: 18 amino acids. CDR1 is MNHNS, CDR2 SASEGT, per germline. CDR3 in amino acids: CAISETGPDFVRNQPQHF. As DNA, the CDR3 is TGTGCCATCAGTGAGACAGGCCCCGATTTCGTTCGCAATCAGCCCCAGCATTTT.

The chain carries TRBV6-5 and TRBJ1-6, with TRBD1 identical over 8 bases. Trimming cost V 5 bases and J 7 bases; bases outside gene matches: 1. The CDR3 covers 13 residues. Per the germline V gene, CDR1 is MNHEY and CDR2 is SVGAGI. CDR3 in amino acids: CASSRTGNSPLHF. The CDR3 bases are TGTGCCAGCAGTAGGACAGGGAATTCACCCCTCCACTTT.

The chain combines TRBV4-1 with TRBJ1-3, with 10 nucleotides matching TRBD1. The CDR3 is 20 residues long. V gave up 0 bases and J gave up 0 bases; unmatched junction bases: 11. CDR1 and CDR2 from the germline V gene are MGHRA and YSYEKL. This CDR3 reads CASSQETVGQGLFSGNTIYF. DNA of the CDR3: TGCGCCAGCAGCCAAGAAACCGTGGGACAGGGGTTATTCTCTGGAAACACCATATATTTT.

This chain joins TRBV29-1 and TRBJ1-2, with D unresolved. The V end was cut by 5 bases, the J end by 4 bases, with 8 bases between. This CDR3 is 11 amino acids long. CDR1 SQVTM and CDR2 ANQGSEA come from the germline V gene. The CDR3 DNA sequence: TGCAGCGTTTCAGACGGCTATGGCTACACCTTC. Its protein is CSVSDGYGYTF.